This T cell receptor beta chain was captured in a study of T cells in Graves' hyperthyroidism and ophthalmopathy. On the study more broadly: Peripheral blood was acquired at first diagnosis, ahead of any therapy whatsoever.

Study results and limitations: Model-based prediction identified ophthalmopathy a median 6.5 months prior to its onset.

Comment on this clonotype: Its antigen is not identified.

Amplification targeted TCR beta CDR3 regions from RNA transcripts. Initially, a first-round RT-PCR of the TCR CDR3 employed the HTBI primer set. TCRdb fed the multiplex PCR reads into MiXCR, producing one record per CDR3 protein. The sample records some 770,000 distinct CDR3 sequences, around 15% being singletons. The material sequenced was blood. The sequence came from a man aged 18-30 years with Graves' hyperthyroidism.

The CDR3 protein is CASSRGNPTDTQYF. DNA for the CDR3: TGTGCCAGCAGCAGGGGGAACCCCACAGATACGCAGTATTTT. V is TRBV3-1 and J is TRBJ2-3, with a tentative D call TRBD1 (6 bases). The germline V and J ends were trimmed by 5 bases and 2 bases, with 11 bases remaining between them. The germline V gene has CDR1 LGHDT and CDR2 YNNKEL (reference sequence). There are 14 residues in the CDR3.